The T cell receptor beta chain described here comes from a study of blood T cell repertoires in COVID-19. Across the study: PBMCs, B-cell-depleted T cells, or T cells were the source of the cDNA or gDNA that made up the material.

The authors' processing: Nucleated cell number was recorded as an estimate derived from reference gene primer amplification. Profiling relied on immunoSEQ multiplex PCR, and the TCRdb table lists in-frame clones only, not all of them. V and J calls and clone size are copied from that table; D and trimming were computed from the DNA. The sample lists about 88,000 clones, roughly 87% occurring once. Trimming removed 5 bases from V and 5 bases from J, with 25 bases in between. The CDR3 spans 18 residues. CDR1 and CDR2 (germline): SGHVS, FNYEAQ. Sequencing was performed on peripheral blood. The chain couples TRBV7-6 to TRBJ2-1; the D is unclear. The TCR comes from a woman of 80 years or more with active COVID-19. CDR3 coding DNA: TGTGCCAGCAGCGCAGAACCTGCGGTCAACCTCGCGCACAATGAGCAGTTCTTC. As protein: CASSAEPAVNLAHNEQFF.